The 17 T cell receptor beta chains presented below share a single source sample, sequenced in a study of cytomegalovirus exposure and HLA in healthy donors. 60 Vbeta and 13 Jbeta primers were used in PCR. Method: immunoSEQ multiplex PCR; TCRdb's copy keeps in-frame clones and lacks some. Of approximately 180,000 clones in the sample, 81% were seen once. Sequenced: PBMCs. These receptors all come from a woman younger than 35 in good health and CMV-seropositive.

The genes are TRBV5-1 and TRBJ2-5; 10 bases agree with TRBD2. V dropped 0 bases and J dropped 2; count of bases not matched to a gene: 4. The CDR3 length is 16 residues. Germline values: CDR1 SGHRS, CDR2 YFSETQ. Here the CDR3 DNA reads TGCGCCAGCAGCTTGGCCCAGACTAGCGGGCAAGAGACCCAGTACTTC. It encodes CASSLAQTSGQETQYF.

This sequence joins TRBV4-2 and TRBJ2-7; the D gene is possibly TRBD1 (6 bases). Germline assignment: CDR1 LGHNA and CDR2 YNFKEQ. Trimming shortened V by 0 bases and J by 3 bases, and 12 bases separated the two germline ends. The CDR3 totals 15 residues. CDR3 coding DNA: TGTGCCAGCAGCCAAGAGGGACACGGAGGCTACGAGCAGTACTTC. Protein: CASSQEGHGGYEQYF.

With respect to this clone: The sample has other DNA sequences that encode this CDR3 too. The V and J genes are TRBV19 and TRBJ1-6; 11 positions match TRBD1. V was pared by 3 bases and J by 8 bases, with 3 bases of the junction left unmatched. Germline V gene lookup returns CDR1 LNHDA and CDR2 SQIVND (reference sequence). The CDR3 has 15 amino acids. The CDR3: CASSIGGQGDSPLHF. The CDR3 DNA is TGTGCCAGTAGTATCGGGGGACAGGGGGATTCACCCCTCCACTTT.

A few counts support this clone. The chain joins TRBV6-5 to TRBJ2-1; tentatively, D is TRBD2 (5 bases). V shed 0 bases and J shed 16 bases, with 13 bases lying between them. Germline values: CDR1 MNHEY, CDR2 SVGAGI. This CDR3 contains 12 residues. Here the CDR3 reads CASSYSRGRYFF. The CDR3 DNA sequence: TGTGCCAGCAGTTACTCGAGAGGGCGCTATTTCTTC.

This clone was detected once. The genes are TRBV7-3 and TRBJ2-7, with 9 nucleotides matching TRBD1. There are 14 residues in the CDR3. Looked up from germline, CDR1 is SGHTA and CDR2 is FQGTGA. The V gene end was trimmed by 5 bases and the J gene end by 5 bases; junction bases not matched to a gene: 7. The CDR3 protein is CASSVTGGSDEQYF. The DNA of the CDR3 is TGTGCCAGCAGCGTGACAGGGGGAAGCGACGAGCAGTACTTC.

The chain combines TRBV15 with TRBJ1-1; the match to TRBD1 covers 11 bases. The CDR3 spans 15 residues. V lost 4 bases and J lost 6; bases outside the gene matches: 7. Looked up from germline, CDR1 is LNHNV and CDR2 is YYDKDF (reference sequence). The CDR3 sequence is CATSTRTGGFSEAFF. CDR3 coding DNA: TGTGCCACCAGCACGAGGACAGGGGGCTTCTCTGAAGCTTTCTTT.

The chain uses TRBV7-2 and TRBJ2-5; 7 bases match TRBD2. This CDR3 spans 14 amino acids. V lost 2 bases to trimming and J lost 5 bases; unmatched junction nucleotides: 5. Germline V gene sequence: CDR1 SGHTA, CDR2 FQGNSA. CDR3 bases: TGTGCCAGCAGCTTATGGGGGGGTGGGGAGACCCAGTACTTC. Its protein product is CASSLWGGGETQYF.

This chain uses TRBV2 with TRBJ1-5, with TRBD1 matching 7 bases. The V and J ends lost 4 bases and 6 bases, in that order; junction bases with no gene match: 6. The germline V gene encodes CDR1 SNHLY and CDR2 FYNNEI. The CDR3 has 14 residues. This CDR3 reads CASSGGGSGQPQHF. The CDR3, as DNA: TGTGCCAGCAGTGGAGGGGGCTCGGGTCAGCCCCAGCATTTT.

The rearrangement links TRBV4-2 to TRBJ2-3; 8 bases are a match to TRBD1. CDR1 LGHNA and CDR2 YNFKEQ come from the germline V gene. CDR3 length equals 16 residues. The ends lost 4 bases at V and 3 bases at J; junction bases unmatched: 9. The CDR3 sequence: CASSLRTGMWTDTQYF. Written as DNA, the CDR3 is TGTGCCAGCAGCCTCCGGACAGGGATGTGGACAGATACGCAGTATTTT.

This sequence joins TRBV5-5 and TRBJ1-1, with 7 bases that match TRBD1. With 3 bases clipped from V and 1 base from J, the junction kept 9 bases outside the gene matches. Germline V lookup: CDR1 SGHKS, CDR2 YYEKEE (reference sequence). This CDR3 is built from 16 residues. In nucleotides, the CDR3 is TGTGCCAGCAGCTGGGACAGACGTGGATCGAACACTGAAGCTTTCTTT. It translates to CASSWDRRGSNTEAFF.

J is TRBJ2-7 and V is TRBV5-6; 7 bases agree with TRBD2. V shed 7 bases, J shed 2 bases, and the junction held 15 bases outside the gene matches. This CDR3 has 16 residues. Germline V gives CDR1 SGHDT, CDR2 YYEEEE. The CDR3 here is CASRNTQTSRTYEQYF. DNA for the CDR3: TGTGCCAGCCGTAACACGCAGACTAGCAGAACCTACGAGCAGTACTTC.

The V gene is TRBV2, the J gene TRBJ2-7; possible D gene TRBD1, 5 bases. V lost 9 bases to trimming and J lost 3 bases, with 15 bases between them. CDR3 length: 13 residues. Germline CDR1 and CDR2: SNHLY and FYNNEI. CDR3 in DNA: TGTGCCAGTAAACCCAGGGTGGACTACGAGCAGTACTTC. Protein: CASKPRVDYEQYF.

V is TRBV6-5 and J is TRBJ2-5, with D unresolved. Deletions cut 5 bases from V and 2 bases from J, with 12 bases between. The CDR3 is 14 residues long. Looked up from germline, CDR1 is MNHEY and CDR2 is SVGAGI. This CDR3 is CASSTTQMQETQYF. CDR3 nucleotide sequence: TGTGCCAGCAGTACAACACAGATGCAAGAGACCCAGTACTTC.

V and J are TRBV7-9 and TRBJ2-3; 11 bases fit TRBD2. The germline V gene has CDR1 SEHNR and CDR2 FQNEAQ (reference sequence). The J segment lost 2 bases and the V segment lost 1 base, leaving 8 bases of the junction unmatched. This CDR3 comprises 18 residues. CDR3 sequence: CASSLVRLAGGATDTQYF. DNA of the CDR3: TGTGCCAGCAGCTTAGTTCGGCTAGCGGGGGGCGCCACAGATACGCAGTATTTT.

The count of this clone is one. The chain is built from TRBV4-1 and TRBJ2-1, with TRBD2 identical over 13 bases. The junction had 3 bases not matched to a gene; V was cut back by 4 bases and J by 6 bases. This CDR3 contains 15 residues. Germline V CDR1 and CDR2: MGHRA, YSYEKL. The CDR3 region has the DNA TGCGCCAGCAGCCTACTAGCGGGGGGGGTCAATGAGCAGTTCTTC. It translates to CASSLLAGGVNEQFF.

This clone has a single count. This sequence joins TRBV19 and TRBJ1-6, with 8 bases that match TRBD1. Germline lookup yields CDR1 LNHDA and CDR2 SQIVND (reference sequence). V gave up 3 bases and J gave up 10 bases; unmatched junction bases: 5. The CDR3 is made up of 14 amino acids. The CDR3 coding sequence is TGTGCCAGTAGTATTGGACAGGGTGGATCACCCCTCCACTTT. This gives the protein CASSIGQGGSPLHF.

V and J are TRBV10-3 and TRBJ2-1; 11 bases align to TRBD2. With 2 bases clipped from V and 6 bases from J, the junction kept 6 bases outside the gene matches. The CDR3 has 16 residues. CDR1 is ENHRY and CDR2 is SYGVKD in the germline V gene. CDR3 in amino acids: CAISEPGLAALNEQFF. The CDR3, as DNA: TGTGCCATCAGTGAGCCGGGACTAGCGGCCCTCAATGAGCAGTTCTTC.